Below, one T cell receptor beta chain is given with its context. Its target is not known. This entry comes from a study of graft-versus-host responses after intestinal transplantation. Study at large: Multivisceral, liver-intestinal, or isolated intestinal transplants were received by the recipients. The whole recipient group had anti-thymocyte globulin induction followed by tacrolimus and steroids for around 3 years. Study results and caveats: The recipient marrow held GvH clones, and some of them showed up first in ileum or blood.

CDR1 and CDR2 from the germline V gene are MDHEN and SYDVKM. Trimming at V came to 6 bases and at J to 6 bases, leaving 9 bases not matched to a gene. The CDR3 is 15 residues long. Processed graft tissue released its intraepithelial and lamina propria lymphocytes. Only in-frame clones appear in the TCRdb table, and some are missing; sequencing was by immunoSEQ multiplex PCR. This sample has 14,000 or so clones, with approximately 80% found just once. Here the sequenced sample was ileum tissue, taken approximately 27 days after intestinal transplant. The chain carries TRBV28 and TRBJ1-5, with TRBD1 identical over 9 bases. This TCR came from a human patient who received an intestinal transplant, so some T cells may come from the graft donor. This CDR3 reads CASSPTGQGGQPQHF. CDR3 DNA sequence: TGTGCCAGCAGCCCTACGGGACAGGGAGGTCAGCCCCAGCATTTT.